This T cell receptor beta chain came from a study of blood T cell repertoires in COVID-19. Study in general: Both acute and convalescent COVID-19 samples were obtained from the United States, Italy and Spain.

Measured with immunoSEQ multiplex PCR; TCRdb has only the in-frame clones, and not every one. The sample has 120,000 or so clones, around 81% seen once. Germline CDR1 SEHNR, CDR2 FQNEAQ (reference sequence). This CDR3 contains 14 residues. With 2 bases removed from V and 5 bases from J, the gap between germline ends came to 9 bases. The receptor's source is a young man with COVID-19, enrolled during active disease. V usage is TRBV7-9 and J usage is TRBJ1-4; possibly TRBD1 for D (5 bases). The sample consisted of peripheral blood. CDR3 loop: CASSLNRQNEKLFF. In DNA, the CDR3 is TGTGCCAGCAGCTTAAACAGACAGAATGAAAAACTGTTTTTT.